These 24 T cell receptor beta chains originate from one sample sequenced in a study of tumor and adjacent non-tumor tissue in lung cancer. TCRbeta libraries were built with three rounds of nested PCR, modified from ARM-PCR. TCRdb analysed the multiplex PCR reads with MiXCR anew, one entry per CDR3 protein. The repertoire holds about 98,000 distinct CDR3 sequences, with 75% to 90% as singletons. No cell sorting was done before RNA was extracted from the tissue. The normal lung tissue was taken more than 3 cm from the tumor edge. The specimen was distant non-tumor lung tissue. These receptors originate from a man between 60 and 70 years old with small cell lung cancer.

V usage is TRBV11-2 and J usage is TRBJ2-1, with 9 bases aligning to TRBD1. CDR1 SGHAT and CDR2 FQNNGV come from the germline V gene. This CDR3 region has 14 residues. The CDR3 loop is CGRSLQGAYNVQFF. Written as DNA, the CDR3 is TGTGGCAGAAGCTTACAGGGGGCCTACAACGTGCAGTTCTTC.

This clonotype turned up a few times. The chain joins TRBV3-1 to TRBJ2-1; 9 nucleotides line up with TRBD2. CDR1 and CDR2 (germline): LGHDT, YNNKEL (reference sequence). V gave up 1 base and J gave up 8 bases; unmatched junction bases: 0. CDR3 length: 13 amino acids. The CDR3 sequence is CASSQGTSDEQFF. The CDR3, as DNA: TGTGCCAGCAGCCAAGGGACTAGCGATGAGCAGTTCTTC.

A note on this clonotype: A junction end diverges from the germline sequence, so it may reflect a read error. The CDR3 DNA reads as TGTGCAAGCAGCTTAGAGAAGCTACCCGTCCACTTT. As protein: CASSLEKLPVHF. The chain has TRBV11-2 and TRBJ1-6; no clear D. This CDR3 is built from 12 residues. Germline values: CDR1 SGHAT, CDR2 FQNNGV.

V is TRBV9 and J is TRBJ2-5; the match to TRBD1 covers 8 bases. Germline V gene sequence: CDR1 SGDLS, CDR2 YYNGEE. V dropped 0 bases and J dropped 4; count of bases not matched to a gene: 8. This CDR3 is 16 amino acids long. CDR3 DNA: TGTGCCAGCAGCGTAGAGTATGGGACAGGAAGAGAGACCCAGTACTTC. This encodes CASSVEYGTGRETQYF.

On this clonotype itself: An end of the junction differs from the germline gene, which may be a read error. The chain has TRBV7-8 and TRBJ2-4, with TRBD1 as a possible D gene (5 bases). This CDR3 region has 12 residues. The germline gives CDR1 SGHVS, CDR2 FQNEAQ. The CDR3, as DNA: TGTACCAGCATCTTGGACCAGGGCATTCAGTATTTC. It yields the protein CTSILDQGIQYF.

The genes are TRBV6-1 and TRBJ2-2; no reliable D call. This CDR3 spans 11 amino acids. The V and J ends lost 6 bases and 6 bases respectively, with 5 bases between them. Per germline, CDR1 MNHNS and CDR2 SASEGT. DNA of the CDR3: TGTGCCAGCAGCATGCCCGGGGAGCTGTTTTTT. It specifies CASSMPGELFF.

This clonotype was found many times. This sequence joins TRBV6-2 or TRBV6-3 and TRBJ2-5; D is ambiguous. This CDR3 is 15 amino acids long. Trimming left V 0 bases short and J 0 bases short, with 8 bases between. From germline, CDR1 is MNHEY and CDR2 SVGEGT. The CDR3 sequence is CASSYSSVYQETQYF. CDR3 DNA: TGTGCCAGCAGTTACTCTTCCGTTTACCAAGAGACCCAGTACTTC.

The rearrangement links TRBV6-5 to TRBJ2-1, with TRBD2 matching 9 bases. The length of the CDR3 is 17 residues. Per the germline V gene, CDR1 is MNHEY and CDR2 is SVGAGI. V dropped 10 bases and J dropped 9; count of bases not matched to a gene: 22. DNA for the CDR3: TGTGCCAACAGGTTAACCGGGACTAGCTTTCTGGGCAGTGAGCAGTTCTTC. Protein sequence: CANRLTGTSFLGSEQFF.

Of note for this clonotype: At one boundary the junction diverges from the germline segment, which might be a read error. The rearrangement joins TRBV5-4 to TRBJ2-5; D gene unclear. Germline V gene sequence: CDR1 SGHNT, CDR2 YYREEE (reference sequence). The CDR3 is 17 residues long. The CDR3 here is CVSSWAARSVMQETQYF. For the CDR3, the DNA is TGTGTCAGCAGCTGGGCCGCGCGAAGCGTGATGCAAGAGACCCAGTACTTC. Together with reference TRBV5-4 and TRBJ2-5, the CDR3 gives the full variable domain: ETGVTQSPTHLIKTRGQQVTLRCSSQSGHNTVSWYQQALGQGPQFIFQYYREEENGRGNFPPRFSGLQFPNYSSELNVNALELDDSALYLCVSSWAARSVMQETQYFGPGTRLLVL.

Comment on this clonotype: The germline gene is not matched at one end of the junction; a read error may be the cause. CDR3 nucleotides: TGTGCTAGCAGCTTGGGACAGGGGGCCGGCAATGACCAGTTCTTC. It translates to CASSLGQGAGNDQFF. The V and J genes are TRBV5-4 and TRBJ2-1, with TRBD1 identical over 12 bases. This CDR3 is built from 15 residues. Per germline, CDR1 SGHNT and CDR2 YYREEE (reference sequence).

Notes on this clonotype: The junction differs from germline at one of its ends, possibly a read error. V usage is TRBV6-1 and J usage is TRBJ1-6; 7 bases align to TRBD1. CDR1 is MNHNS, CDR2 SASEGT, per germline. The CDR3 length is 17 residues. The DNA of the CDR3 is TGTGCCAGCAGTAACATTCGGACAGGACTTTATAGTTCACCCCTCCACTTT. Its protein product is CASSNIRTGLYSSPLHF.

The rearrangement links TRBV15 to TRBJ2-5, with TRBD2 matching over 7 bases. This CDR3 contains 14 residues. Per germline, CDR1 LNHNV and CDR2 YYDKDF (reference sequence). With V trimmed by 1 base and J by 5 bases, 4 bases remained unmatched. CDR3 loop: CATSRGGGFETQYF. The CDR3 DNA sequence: TGTGCCACCAGCAGAGGGGGAGGGTTTGAGACCCAGTACTTC. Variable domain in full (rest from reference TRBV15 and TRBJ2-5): DAMVIQNPRYQVTQFGKPVTLSCSQTLNHNVMYWYQQKSSQAPKLLFHYYDKDFNNEADTPDNFQSRRPNTSFCFLDIRSPGLGDTAMYLCATSRGGGFETQYFGPGTRLLVL.

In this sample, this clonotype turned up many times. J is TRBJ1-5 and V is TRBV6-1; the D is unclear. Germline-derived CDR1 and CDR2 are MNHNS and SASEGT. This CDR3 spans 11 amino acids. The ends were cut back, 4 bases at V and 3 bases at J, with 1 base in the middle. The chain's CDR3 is CASSANQPQHF. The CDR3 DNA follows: TGTGCCAGCAGTGCCAATCAGCCCCAGCATTTT.

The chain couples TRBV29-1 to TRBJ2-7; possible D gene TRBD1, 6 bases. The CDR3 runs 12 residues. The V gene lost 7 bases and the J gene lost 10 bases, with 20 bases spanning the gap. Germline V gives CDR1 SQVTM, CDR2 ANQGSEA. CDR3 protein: CSARDTSYQQYF. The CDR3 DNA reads TGCAGCGCCCGGGACACTTCCTACCAACAGTACTTC.

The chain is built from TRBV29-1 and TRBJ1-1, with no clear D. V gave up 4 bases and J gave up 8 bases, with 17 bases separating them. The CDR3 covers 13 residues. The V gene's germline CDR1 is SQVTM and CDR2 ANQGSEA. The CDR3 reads CSVVEVGWSEAFF. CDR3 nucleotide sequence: TGCAGCGTTGTGGAAGTAGGATGGTCGGAAGCTTTCTTT.

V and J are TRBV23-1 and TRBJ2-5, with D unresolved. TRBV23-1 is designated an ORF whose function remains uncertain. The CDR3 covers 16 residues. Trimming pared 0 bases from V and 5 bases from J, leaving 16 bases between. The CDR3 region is CASSQSERVVWETQYF. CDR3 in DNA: TGCGCCAGCAGTCAATCGGAAAGGGTTGTGTGGGAGACCCAGTACTTC.

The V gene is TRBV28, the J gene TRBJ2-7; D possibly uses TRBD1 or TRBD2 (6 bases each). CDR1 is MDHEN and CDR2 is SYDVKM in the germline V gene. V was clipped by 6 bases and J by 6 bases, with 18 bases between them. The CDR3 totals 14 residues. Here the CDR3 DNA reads TGTGCCAGCAGCCCCCGGGGGCAAAGCTGCGAGCAGTACTTC. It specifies CASSPRGQSCEQYF.

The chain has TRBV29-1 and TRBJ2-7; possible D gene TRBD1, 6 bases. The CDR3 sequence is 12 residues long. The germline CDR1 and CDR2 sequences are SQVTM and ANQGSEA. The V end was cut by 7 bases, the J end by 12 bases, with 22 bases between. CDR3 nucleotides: TGCAGCGCCCGGGACACCTCATACGGGCGGTACTTC. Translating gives CSARDTSYGRYF.

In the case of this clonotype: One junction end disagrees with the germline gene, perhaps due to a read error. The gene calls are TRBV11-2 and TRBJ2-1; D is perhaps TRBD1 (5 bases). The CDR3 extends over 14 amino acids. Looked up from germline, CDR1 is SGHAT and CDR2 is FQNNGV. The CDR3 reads CSSSIEAGLVGQFF. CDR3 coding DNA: TGTTCCAGCAGCATAGAGGCAGGGTTGGTTGGGCAGTTCTTC.

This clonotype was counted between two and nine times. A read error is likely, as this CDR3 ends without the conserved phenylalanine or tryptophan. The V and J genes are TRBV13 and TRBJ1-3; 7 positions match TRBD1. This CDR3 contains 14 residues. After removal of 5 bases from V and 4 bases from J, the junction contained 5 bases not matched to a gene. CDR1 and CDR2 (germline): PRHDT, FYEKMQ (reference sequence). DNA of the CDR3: TGTGCCAGCAGCAACAGGGGCGCGGGAAACACCATATATTCT. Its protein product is CASSNRGAGNTIYS.

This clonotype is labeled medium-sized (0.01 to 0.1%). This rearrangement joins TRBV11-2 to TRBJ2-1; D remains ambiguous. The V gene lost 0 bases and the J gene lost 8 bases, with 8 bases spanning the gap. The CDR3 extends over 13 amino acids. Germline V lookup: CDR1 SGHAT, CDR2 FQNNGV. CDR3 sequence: CASSLDELHEQFF. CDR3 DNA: TGTGCCAGCAGCTTAGATGAATTACATGAGCAGTTCTTC.

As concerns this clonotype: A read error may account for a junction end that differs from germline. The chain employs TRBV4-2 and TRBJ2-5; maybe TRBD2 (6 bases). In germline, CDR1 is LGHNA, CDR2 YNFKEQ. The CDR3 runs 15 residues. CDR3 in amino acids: CAISQGTLLQKTQYF. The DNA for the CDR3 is TGTGCCATCAGCCAAGGGACTCTGCTACAAAAAACCCAGTACTTC.

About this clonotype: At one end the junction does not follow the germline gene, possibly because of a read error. The CDR3 loop reads CVSSFEAGFVEQFF. The CDR3 region has the DNA TGTGTCAGCAGCTTTGAGGCAGGGTTTGTTGAGCAGTTCTTC. This chain links TRBV11-2 with TRBJ2-1; possibly TRBD1 for D (5 bases). In germline, CDR1 is SGHAT, CDR2 FQNNGV. The CDR3 runs 14 residues.

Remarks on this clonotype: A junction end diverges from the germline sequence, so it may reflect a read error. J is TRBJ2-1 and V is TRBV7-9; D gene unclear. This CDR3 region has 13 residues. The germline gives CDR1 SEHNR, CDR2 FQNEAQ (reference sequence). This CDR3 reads CTSSLASYNEQFF. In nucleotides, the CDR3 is TGTACCAGTAGCTTAGCCTCCTACAATGAACAGTTCTTC.